This entry describes one T cell receptor (beta chain). What it binds is unknown. This record comes from a study of shared clonotypes between healthy human individuals. Study-wide results and limits: Shared across a few donors were around 5% of the naive CD4 clonotypes. Naive subsets generally had larger estimated richness than memory subsets.

TCRdb's table, derived via immunoSEQ multiplex PCR, lists solely in-frame clones and lacks some. The repertoire consists of millions of clones, with around nine tenths occurring once and the leading ten covering more than 0.12%. The split of CD4+ cells yielded CD45RA+ naive and CD45RA-negative memory subsets. This receptor was identified in a man between 18 and 29 years old in good health. The material sequenced was naive CD4+ T cells sorted from blood. Indicated subset: CD45RA+ positively selected.

The CDR3 coding sequence is TGTGCCAGCAGTTTAAACAGGGGTTACGAGCAGTACTTC. Protein product: CASSLNRGYEQYF. The rearrangement joins TRBV27 to TRBJ2-7, with 7 bases matching TRBD1. The CDR3 consists of 13 residues. J lost 4 bases, V lost 2 bases, and 2 bases had no gene match. The germline V gene has CDR1 MNHEY and CDR2 SMNVEV (reference sequence).